This TCR beta chain was recorded in a study of early T cells in non-severe SARS-CoV-2 infection. Unique molecular identifiers were attached to individual cDNA molecules. TCRdb recomputed calls from the 5' RACE reads with MiXCR, one row per CDR3 protein. The sample lists tens of thousands of distinct CDR3 sequences, roughly 12% occurring once. CDR1 and CDR2 (germline): SNHLY, FYNNEI. This CDR3 is built from 14 residues. Trimming pared 7 bases from V and 0 bases from J, leaving 12 bases between. This clonotype has more than one count but fewer than ten. The rearrangement joins TRBV2 to TRBJ1-1; D is uncertain. Sample: whole blood, taken at baseline. This TCR derives from an adult who was a healthcare worker with PCR-confirmed SARS-CoV-2 infection or an uninfected control (not recorded which). The CDR3 spells CASNRRNMNTEAFF. DNA for the CDR3: TGTGCCAGCAACCGACGGAATATGAACACTGAAGCTTTCTTT.